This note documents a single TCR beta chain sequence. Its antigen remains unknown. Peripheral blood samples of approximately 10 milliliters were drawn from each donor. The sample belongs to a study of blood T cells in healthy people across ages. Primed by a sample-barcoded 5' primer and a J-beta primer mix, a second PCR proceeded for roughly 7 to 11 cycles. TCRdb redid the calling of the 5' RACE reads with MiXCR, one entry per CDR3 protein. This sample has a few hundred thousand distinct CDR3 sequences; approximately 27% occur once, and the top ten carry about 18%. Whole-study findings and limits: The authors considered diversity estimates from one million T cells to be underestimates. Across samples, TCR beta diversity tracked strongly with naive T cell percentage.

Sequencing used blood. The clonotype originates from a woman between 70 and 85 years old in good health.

The CDR3 is CSVEMGDGYTF. As DNA, the CDR3 is TGCAGCGTTGAGATGGGGGACGGCTACACCTTC. V gene TRBV29-1 combines with J gene TRBJ1-2; a possible D gene is TRBD1 (5 bases). V dropped 3 bases and J dropped 8 bases, with 10 bases sitting between them. In germline, CDR1 is SQVTM, CDR2 ANQGSEA. CDR3 length: 11 amino acids.